This T cell receptor (beta chain) was sequenced in a study of blood T cells in healthy people across ages. Primers used in a second PCR of roughly 6 to 11 cycles were a sample-barcoded 5' primer and a J-beta primer mix. TCRdb processed the 5' RACE reads anew with MiXCR; each CDR3 protein has one entry. The sample carries 550,000 to 600,000 distinct CDR3 sequences, about 26% recorded once. Germline loops: CDR1 DFQATT, CDR2 SNEGSKA (reference sequence). CDR3 length: 16 residues. V trimming: 4 bases; J trimming: 2 bases; junction bases outside the gene matches: 10. Whenever a sample was processed, at least 6 million PBMCs were isolated.

The clonotype was recovered from a woman in her seventies in good health. The chain recombines TRBV20-1 with TRBJ2-1; 8 bases align to TRBD2. The sequenced sample was blood. In DNA form, the CDR3 reads TGCAGTGCTACCGGGCCAGCGGGGGCAACCTACAATGAGCAGTTCTTC. It encodes CSATGPAGATYNEQFF.